Shown below are 9 T cell receptor beta chains from a single sample sequenced in a study of CD8 T cells in Susac syndrome. Reverse transcription of 0.5 to 1 ug RNA used random hexamers. TCRdb itself ran the immunoSEQ multiplex PCR reads through MiXCR, one entry per CDR3 protein. The repertoire holds some 150,000 distinct CDR3 sequences, approximately 94% seen once, with 0.21% in the top ten. The sample consisted of CD8+ T cells from PBMCs. Every receptor here comes from a human donor with multiple sclerosis.

CDR3 coding DNA: TGTGCCAGCAGCCGGGGACTAGCGGGGGGGCTTATCATTTACAATGAGCAGTTCTTC. This encodes CASSRGLAGGLIIYNEQFF. The rearrangement links TRBV28 to TRBJ2-1; 16 bases line up with TRBD2. Germline V lookup: CDR1 MDHEN, CDR2 SYDVKM. This CDR3 contains 19 residues. V trimming: 6 bases; J trimming: 4 bases; junction bases outside the gene matches: 12.

The chain joins TRBV5-5 to TRBJ1-1; D call uncertain. This CDR3 is 14 amino acids long. Germline assignment: CDR1 SGHKS and CDR2 YYEKEE (reference sequence). V was cut by 1 base and J by 3 bases, with 10 bases left in between. CDR3 sequence reads: CASSLMGRDTEAFF. CDR3 DNA sequence: TGTGCCAGCAGCTTGATGGGCAGAGACACTGAAGCTTTCTTT.

The chain recombines TRBV13 with TRBJ1-2; 9 bases are shared with TRBD1. CDR1 is PRHDT, CDR2 FYEKMQ, per germline (reference sequence). Trimming took 5 bases from V and 1 from J; bases not matched to a gene: 8. The CDR3 length is 16 residues. CDR3 DNA: TGTGCCAGCAGCGAAGCCCAGGACAGGGGTAACTATGGCTACACCTTC. It codes for CASSEAQDRGNYGYTF.

The chain links TRBV5-1 to TRBJ2-7; 7 bases align to TRBD1. The CDR3 totals 13 residues. The V gene end was trimmed by 3 bases and the J gene end by 2 bases; junction bases not matched to a gene: 2. From germline, CDR1 is SGHRS and CDR2 YFSETQ. CDR3 DNA: TGCGCCAGCAGCTACGACAGGGCCTACGAGCAGTACTTC. Its protein product is CASSYDRAYEQYF.

The chain links TRBV28 to TRBJ1-2; 8 bases are shared with TRBD1. The CDR3 sequence is 16 residues long. Germline CDR1 and CDR2: MDHEN and SYDVKM. V lost 5 bases and J lost 2; bases outside the gene matches: 10. The CDR3 DNA sequence: TGTGCCAGCAGTGATCAGGGGGCTGGGGTCAACTATGGCTACACCTTC. It codes for CASSDQGAGVNYGYTF.

The chain links TRBV2 to TRBJ2-3, with a tentative D call TRBD1 (5 bases). Germline V gives CDR1 SNHLY, CDR2 FYNNEI. V gave up 8 bases and J gave up 2 bases, with 14 bases separating them. This CDR3 is built from 14 residues. DNA for the CDR3: TGTGCCAGCGGTGGCCTGGGGCTCACAGATACGCAGTATTTT. Protein: CASGGLGLTDTQYF.

The gene calls are TRBV9 and TRBJ2-2; D is possibly TRBD1 (6 bases). Per the germline V gene, CDR1 is SGDLS and CDR2 is YYNGEE. This CDR3 comprises 17 residues. V lost 4 bases, J lost 4 bases, and 20 bases lay in between. The CDR3 DNA reads TGTGCCAGCAGCCTCCGCGGACAGTATATTTCCACCGGGGAGCTGTTTTTT. Its translation is CASSLRGQYISTGELFF.

The J gene is TRBJ2-3, the V gene TRBV5-1; TRBD2 matches at 7 bases. Trimming removed 4 bases from V and 2 bases from J; junction bases left unmatched: 4. CDR3 length: 14 residues. The germline V gene encodes CDR1 SGHRS and CDR2 YFSETQ. CDR3 in amino acids: CASSGTSDTDTQYF. The DNA for the CDR3 is TGCGCCAGCAGCGGAACTAGCGACACAGATACGCAGTATTTT.

The V gene is TRBV11-2, the J gene TRBJ1-5; no clear D gene. CDR1 and CDR2 (germline): SGHAT, FQNNGV. Between the trimmed V and J ends, which lost 1 base and 8 bases, there was a span of 15 bases. The CDR3 sequence is 15 residues long. The CDR3 bases are TGTGCCAGCAGCTTAGCGGCGGCCCCGGCGGAGCCCCAGCATTTT. This codes for CASSLAAAPAEPQHF.